The entry below describes one TCR beta chain. The entry originates in a study of CD8+CD57+ T cells in acquired aplastic anemia. It was genomic DNA that served as the template for profiling TCR beta VDJ and CDR3. TCRdb independently ran MiXCR on the reads; one entry per CDR3 protein. The sample lists over 150,000 distinct CDR3 sequences; about 70% were seen once. The germline gives CDR1 DFQATT, CDR2 SNEGSKA (reference sequence). V gave up 7 bases and J gave up 8 bases; unmatched junction bases: 5. The CDR3 sequence is 12 residues long. Individuals selected for sequencing had exhibited CD8+CD57+ cell expansion on flow cytometry.

This receptor was taken from a human donor with aplastic anemia. Sequencing input: sorted CD4+, CD8+, or CD8+CD57+ T cells (not recorded which) from PBMCs. V usage is TRBV20-1 and J usage is TRBJ2-1; 10 nucleotides match TRBD2. The CDR3 DNA follows: TGCAGTGACTCGCTAGCGGGGGATGAGCAGTTCTTC. It encodes CSDSLAGDEQFF.